This TCR beta chain was sequenced in a study of cytomegalovirus exposure and HLA in healthy donors. Across the study: Within an early data release were roughly 83 million unique TCRs drawn from HLA-typed donors. Study-wide results and caveats: V- and J-gene trimming in TCR beta was tied to a missense DCLRE1C variant by an analysis performed later.

This CDR3 is built from 14 residues. Germline V CDR1 and CDR2: MDHEN, SYDVKM. With 6 bases clipped from V and 10 bases from J, the junction kept 7 bases outside the gene matches. In its sample, this clone was seen a few times. Its antigen remains unknown. Use of 60 Vbeta and 13 Jbeta primers characterized the PCR. Profiling relied on immunoSEQ multiplex PCR, and the TCRdb table lists in-frame clones only, not all of them. Found here are 95,000 to 110,000 clones, roughly 72% of them singletons; the top ten hold 7.8%. Sequencing was performed on PBMCs. The V gene is TRBV28, the J gene TRBJ1-6; TRBD1 matches 9 bases. The receptor was isolated from a man under 40 in good health and CMV-seronegative. The CDR3 DNA reads as TGTGCCAGCAGCCGCACAGGGGGCCTGTCACCCCTCCACTTT. It encodes CASSRTGGLSPLHF. The full variable domain, completed using reference TRBV28 and TRBJ1-6, is DVKVTQSSRYLVKRTGEKVFLECVQDMDHENMFWYRQDPGLGLRLIYFSYDVKMKEKGDIPEGYSVSREKKERFSLILESASTNQTSMYLCASSRTGGLSPLHFGNGTRLTVT.